This TCR beta chain was recovered during a study of blood T cell repertoires in COVID-19. Overall study context: Samples of COVID-19 (acute and convalescent) were obtained from the United States, Italy and Spain. PBMCs, B-cell-depleted T cells, or T cells provided the cDNA or gDNA that made up the material.

Authors' processing steps: The assay estimated nucleated cells by amplifying reference gene primers. TCRdb's table, derived via immunoSEQ multiplex PCR, lists solely in-frame clones and lacks some. From that table come the V and J calls and clone size; the DNA was used to work out D and trimming. Of 70,000 or so clones in the sample, roughly 73% were seen once. The CDR3 covers 14 residues. The germline V gene has CDR1 WSHSY and CDR2 SAAADI. Trimming pared 7 bases from V and 3 bases from J, leaving 13 bases between. This clone was seen only a few times. Other DNA sequences in the sample encode the same CDR3.

The rearrangement joins TRBV10-2 to TRBJ1-3; a possible D gene is TRBD1 (5 bases). The sequence was obtained from a human donor in a cohort sampled during active COVID-19. Material: peripheral blood. The CDR3 spells CASTRGLDGNTIYF. For the CDR3, the DNA is TGCGCCAGCACTAGGGGCTTGGATGGAAACACCATATATTTT.